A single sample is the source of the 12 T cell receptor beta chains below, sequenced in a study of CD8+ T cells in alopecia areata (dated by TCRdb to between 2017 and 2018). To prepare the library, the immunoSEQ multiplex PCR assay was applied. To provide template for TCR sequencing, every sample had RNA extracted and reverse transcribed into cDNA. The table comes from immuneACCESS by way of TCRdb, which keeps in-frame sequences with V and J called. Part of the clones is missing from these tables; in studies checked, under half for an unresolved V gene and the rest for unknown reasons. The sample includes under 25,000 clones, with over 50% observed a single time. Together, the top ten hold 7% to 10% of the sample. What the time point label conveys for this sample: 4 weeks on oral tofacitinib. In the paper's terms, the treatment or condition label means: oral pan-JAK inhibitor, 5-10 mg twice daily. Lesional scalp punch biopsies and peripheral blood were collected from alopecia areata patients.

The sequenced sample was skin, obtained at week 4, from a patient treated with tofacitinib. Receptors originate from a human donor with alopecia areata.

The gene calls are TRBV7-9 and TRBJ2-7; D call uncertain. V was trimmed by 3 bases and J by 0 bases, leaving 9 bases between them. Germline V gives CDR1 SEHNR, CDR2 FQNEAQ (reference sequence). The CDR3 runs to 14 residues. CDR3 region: CASSFSLSSYEQYF. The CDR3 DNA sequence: TGTGCCAGCAGCTTCAGCCTTAGCTCCTACGAGCAGTACTTC.

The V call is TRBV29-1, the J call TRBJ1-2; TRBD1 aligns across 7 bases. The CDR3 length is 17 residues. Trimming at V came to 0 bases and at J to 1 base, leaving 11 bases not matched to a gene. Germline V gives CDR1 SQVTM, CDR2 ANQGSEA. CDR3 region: CSVEEGQGVGDNYGYTF. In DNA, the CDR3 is TGCAGCGTTGAAGAGGGTCAGGGGGTGGGGGATAACTATGGCTACACCTTC.

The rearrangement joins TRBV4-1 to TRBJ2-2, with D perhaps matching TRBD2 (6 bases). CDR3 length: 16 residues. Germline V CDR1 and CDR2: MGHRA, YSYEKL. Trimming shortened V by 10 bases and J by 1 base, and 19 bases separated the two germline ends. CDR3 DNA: TGCGCCACCCGGGGGACCTACGGCCTGAACACCGGGGAGCTGTTTTTT. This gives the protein CATRGTYGLNTGELFF.

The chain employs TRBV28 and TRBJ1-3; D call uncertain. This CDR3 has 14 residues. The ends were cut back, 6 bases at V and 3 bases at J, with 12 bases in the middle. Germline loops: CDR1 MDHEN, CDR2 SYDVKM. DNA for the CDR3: TGTGCCAGCAGACCGGAGGGTCATGGAAACACCATATATTTT. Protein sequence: CASRPEGHGNTIYF.

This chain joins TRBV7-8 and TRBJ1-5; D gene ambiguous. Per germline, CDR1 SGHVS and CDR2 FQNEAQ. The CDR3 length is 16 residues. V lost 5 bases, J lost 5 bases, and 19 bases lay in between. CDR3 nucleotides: TGTGCCAGCAGCGTAGGAAGAGGAATAACGGATCAGCCCCAGCATTTT. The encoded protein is CASSVGRGITDQPQHF.

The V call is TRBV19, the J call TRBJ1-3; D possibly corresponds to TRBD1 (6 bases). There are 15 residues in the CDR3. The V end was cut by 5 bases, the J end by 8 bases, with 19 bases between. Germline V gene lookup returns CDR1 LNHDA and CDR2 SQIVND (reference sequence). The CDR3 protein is CASSPRRGTSDTIYF. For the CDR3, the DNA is TGTGCCAGTAGTCCGCGGAGGGGGACCTCGGACACCATATATTTT.

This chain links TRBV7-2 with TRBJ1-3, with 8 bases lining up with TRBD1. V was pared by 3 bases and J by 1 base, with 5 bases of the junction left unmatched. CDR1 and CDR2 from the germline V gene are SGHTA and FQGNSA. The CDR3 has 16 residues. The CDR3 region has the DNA TGTGCCAGCAGCTTCCAAACAGGGGGATCTGGAAACACCATATATTTT. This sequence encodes CASSFQTGGSGNTIYF.

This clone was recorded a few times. DNA of the CDR3: TGCGCCAGCAGCTTGGTAGCGGGGGGGCTGAACAATGAGCAGTTCTTC. Translation: CASSLVAGGLNNEQFF. The genes are TRBV5-1 and TRBJ2-1; the match to TRBD2 covers 11 bases. CDR1 is SGHRS, CDR2 YFSETQ, per germline. The CDR3 loop spans 16 amino acids. Trimming removed 0 bases from V and 5 bases from J; junction bases left unmatched: 4.

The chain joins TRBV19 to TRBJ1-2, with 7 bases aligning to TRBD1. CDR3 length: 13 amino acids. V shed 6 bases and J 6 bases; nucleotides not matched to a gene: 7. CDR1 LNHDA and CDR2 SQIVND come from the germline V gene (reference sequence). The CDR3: CASRNSGGNGYTF. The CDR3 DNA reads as TGTGCCAGTAGAAACTCAGGGGGGAATGGCTACACCTTC.

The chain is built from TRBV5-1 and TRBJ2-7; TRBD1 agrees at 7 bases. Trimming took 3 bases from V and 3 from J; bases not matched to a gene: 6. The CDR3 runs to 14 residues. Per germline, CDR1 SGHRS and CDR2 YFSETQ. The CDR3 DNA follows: TGCGCCAGCAGCTCTGACAGGGTGGGCTACGAGCAGTACTTC. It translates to CASSSDRVGYEQYF.

The CDR3 sequence: CASSFSLRTTDTQYF. DNA for the CDR3: TGTGCCAGCAGCTTTTCGTTGCGAACCACAGATACGCAGTATTTT. The chain couples TRBV7-2 to TRBJ2-3; unclear D gene. CDR3 size: 15 residues. Trimming took 3 bases from V and 2 from J, leaving 12 bases between them. Germline CDR1 is SGHTA and CDR2 is FQGNSA.

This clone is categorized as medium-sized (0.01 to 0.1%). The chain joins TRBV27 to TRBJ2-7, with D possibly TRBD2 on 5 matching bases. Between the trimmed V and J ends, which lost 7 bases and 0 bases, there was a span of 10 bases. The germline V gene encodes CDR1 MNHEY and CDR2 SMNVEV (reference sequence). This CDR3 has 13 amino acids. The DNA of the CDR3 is TGTGCCAGCATGAGGGCCCTCTCCTACGAGCAGTACTTC. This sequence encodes CASMRALSYEQYF.